The next 27 T cell receptor beta chains were all read from a single sample in a study of cytomegalovirus exposure and HLA in healthy donors. PCR primers comprised 60 Vbeta and 13 Jbeta primers. Data came from immunoSEQ multiplex PCR; TCRdb stores just in-frame clones and leaves some out. Of 120,000 or so clones in the sample, around 65% are singletons; the top ten hold roughly 1.4%. The material sequenced was PBMCs. The source of these receptors is a man younger than 35 in good health and CMV-seronegative.

The count of this clone is one. The V gene is TRBV5-6, the J gene TRBJ2-2; TRBD2 aligns across 14 bases. This CDR3 contains 18 residues. The germline gives CDR1 SGHDT, CDR2 YYEEEE. The V segment lost 3 bases and the J segment 3 bases; nucleotides outside the gene matches: 7. Here the CDR3 DNA reads TGTGCCAGCAGCTCGGGACTAGCGGGAGTGTCCTACACCGGGGAGCTGTTTTTT. Amino acid sequence: CASSSGLAGVSYTGELFF.

V and J are TRBV5-1 and TRBJ2-3, with a possible D match to TRBD2 (5 bases). With 0 bases removed from V and 5 bases from J, the gap between germline ends came to 10 bases. This CDR3 has 14 residues. Germline CDR1 and CDR2: SGHRS and YFSETQ. The CDR3 spells CASSLGDYLDTQYF. The CDR3, as DNA: TGCGCCAGCAGCTTGGGAGACTACCTAGATACGCAGTATTTT. Based on the CDR3 plus reference TRBV5-1 and TRBJ2-3, the full variable domain is KAGVTQTPRYLIKTRGQQVTLSCSPISGHRSVSWYQQTPGQGLQFLFEYFSETQRNKGNFPGRFSGRQFSNSRSEMNVSTLELGDSALYLCASSLGDYLDTQYFGPGTRLTVL.

This clone was counted between two and nine times. The V call is TRBV7-9, the J call TRBJ2-1, with no clear D. CDR3 length: 14 amino acids. The V gene's germline CDR1 is SEHNR and CDR2 FQNEAQ (reference sequence). Trimming took off 3 bases at V and 2 bases at J, with 8 bases between the two ends. The CDR3 loop reads CASSFGQTYNEQFF. In DNA form, the CDR3 reads TGTGCCAGCAGCTTTGGGCAGACCTACAATGAGCAGTTCTTC.

The V call is TRBV7-9, the J call TRBJ2-7; weak D call: TRBD2 (6 bases). The CDR3 loop spans 13 amino acids. Germline CDR1 reads SEHNR; CDR2 reads FQNEAQ (reference sequence). V lost 3 bases and J 2 bases, leaving 8 bases between the germline ends. The CDR3 reads CASSLGLAYEQYF. The CDR3 DNA reads as TGTGCCAGCAGCTTGGGACTTGCCTACGAGCAGTACTTC.

The rearrangement uses TRBV28 and TRBJ2-7, with D tentatively TRBD1 (8 bases). This CDR3 is 13 amino acids long. V lost 6 bases, J lost 6 bases, and 15 bases lay in between. Germline V gene lookup returns CDR1 MDHEN and CDR2 SYDVKM. The CDR3 protein is CASSLNRGGEQYF. CDR3 DNA sequence: TGTGCCAGCAGCTTAAACAGGGGGGGCGAGCAGTACTTC.

The chain links TRBV9 to TRBJ1-1; a possible D gene is TRBD1 (6 bases). The CDR3 covers 16 residues. The germline CDR1 and CDR2 sequences are SGDLS and YYNGEE. V lost 5 bases, J lost 3 bases, and 20 bases lay in between. The CDR3 DNA is TGTGCCAGCAGTGGGGGGGCTCAACGGGCACACACTGAAGCTTTCTTT. Its translation is CASSGGAQRAHTEAFF.

This clone has more than one count but fewer than ten. The genes are TRBV14 and TRBJ2-7; 13 bases agree with TRBD2. Trimming removed 0 bases from V and 5 bases from J; junction bases left unmatched: 10. This CDR3 is built from 18 residues. Germline V gene lookup returns CDR1 SGHDN and CDR2 FVKESK. The CDR3 reads CASSQDWTSGRRYHEQYF. The DNA for the CDR3 is TGTGCCAGCAGCCAAGATTGGACTAGCGGGAGAAGATATCACGAGCAGTACTTC.

On this clone itself: A junction end diverges from the germline sequence, so it may reflect a read error. The V call is TRBV7-9, the J call TRBJ1-2; TRBD1 matches 7 bases. This CDR3 has 12 residues. CDR1 and CDR2 from the germline V gene are SEHNR and FQNEAQ (reference sequence). Written as DNA, the CDR3 is TGTTCCAGCAGCTTAGACAGGGCTGGCTACACCTTC. Protein sequence: CSSSLDRAGYTF. The whole variable domain, filled in from reference TRBV7-9 and TRBJ1-2, reads DTGVSQNPRHKITKRGQNVTFRCDPISEHNRLYWYRQTLGQGPEFLTYFQNEAQLEKSRLLSDRFSAERPKGSFSTLEIQRTEQGDSAMYLCSSSLDRAGYTFGSGTRLTVV.

This clone was seen only a few times. The V and J genes are TRBV29-1 and TRBJ2-7, with 9 positions matching TRBD1. CDR3 size: 18 residues. Germline V gene data show CDR1 as SQVTM and CDR2 as ANQGSEA. Losses at the gene ends were 2 bases for V and 1 base for J; bases not matched to a gene: 15. In nucleotides, the CDR3 is TGCAGCGTTGAAAGCCTTGGAGGAGGCGGGACAGGGTCCTACGAGCAGTACTTC. This codes for CSVESLGGGGTGSYEQYF.

This rearrangement joins TRBV18 to TRBJ2-5; tentative D call: TRBD1 (7 bases). The V gene lost 6 bases and the J gene lost 5 bases, with 13 bases spanning the gap. CDR3 length: 13 amino acids. Per germline, CDR1 KGHSH and CDR2 LQKENI. The CDR3 nucleotides read TGTGCCAGCTCGCAGGGGGGCGCGGAGACCCAGTACTTC. Translated: CASSQGGAETQYF.

This rearrangement joins TRBV10-1 to TRBJ1-1; no clear D. Trimming pared 5 bases from V and 0 bases from J, leaving 7 bases between. The CDR3 has 13 residues. In germline, CDR1 is WNHNN, CDR2 SYGVQD (reference sequence). The CDR3 nucleotides read TGCGCCAGCAGTCCAGGATTGAACACTGAAGCTTTCTTT. This sequence encodes CASSPGLNTEAFF.

CDR3 loop: CASSQGTGGAYEQFF. The DNA for the CDR3 is TGTGCCAGCAGCCAAGGGACAGGGGGGGCGTATGAGCAGTTCTTC. This chain uses TRBV7-9 with TRBJ2-1, with TRBD1 matching over 11 bases. The CDR3 sequence is 15 residues long. Germline CDR1 is SEHNR and CDR2 is FQNEAQ (reference sequence). J lost 8 bases, V lost 5 bases, and 8 bases had no gene match.

The chain uses TRBV19 and TRBJ2-1, with a possible D match to TRBD2 (5 bases). V lost 8 bases, J lost 8 bases, and 13 bases lay in between. This CDR3 contains 12 residues. Germline assignment: CDR1 LNHDA and CDR2 SQIVND (reference sequence). In DNA form, the CDR3 reads TGTGCCAGTGGACTTAAAATGGATGAGCAGTTCTTC. Protein: CASGLKMDEQFF.

The CDR3 DNA reads TGCGCCAGCCGGGACTACGGGGCCGAGCAGTACTTC. Its translation: CASRDYGAEQYF. This chain links TRBV10-2 with TRBJ2-7; the match to TRBD2 covers 7 bases. Trimming took 8 bases from V and 6 from J; bases not matched to a gene: 7. This CDR3 has 12 amino acids. Germline CDR1 and CDR2: WSHSY and SAAADI.

V is TRBV5-1 and J is TRBJ2-3, with D possibly matching TRBD2 (7 bases). This CDR3 region has 16 residues. Per the germline V gene, CDR1 is SGHRS and CDR2 is YFSETQ. V was clipped by 2 bases and J by 4 bases, with 17 bases between them. This chain's CDR3 is CASSFSGGGGSDTQYF. The CDR3 DNA is TGCGCCAGCAGCTTCTCTGGGGGGGGCGGATCAGATACGCAGTATTTT.

The chain uses TRBV27 and TRBJ2-3; 9 nucleotides agree with TRBD1. Trimming took 3 bases from V and 3 from J; bases not matched to a gene: 10. This CDR3 is 17 amino acids long. CDR1 and CDR2 from the germline V gene are MNHEY and SMNVEV (reference sequence). CDR3 sequence: CASSLSAGQGWTDTQYF. Written as DNA, the CDR3 is TGTGCCAGCAGTTTGTCAGCCGGACAGGGGTGGACAGATACGCAGTATTTT.

V is TRBV30 and J is TRBJ2-1; TRBD2 agrees at 11 bases. The germline CDR1 and CDR2 sequences are GTSNPN and SVGIG (reference sequence). This CDR3 is built from 14 residues. V dropped 0 bases and J dropped 9; count of bases not matched to a gene: 4. The CDR3 nucleotides are TGTGCCTGGAGTGTATTCCTAGCGGGAGGTGAGCAGTTCTTC. Protein product: CAWSVFLAGGEQFF. Drawing the rest from reference TRBV30 and TRBJ2-1, the complete variable domain is SQTIHQWPATLVQPVGSPLSLECTVEGTSNPNLYWYRQAAGRGLQLLFYSVGIGQISSEVPQNLSASRPQDRQFILSSKKLLLSDSGFYLCAWSVFLAGGEQFFGPGTRLTVL.

The chain links TRBV21-1 to TRBJ2-4; the table's D call of TRBD1 was not tested on the DNA. TRBV21-1 is marked as a pseudogene. The CDR3 spans 16 residues. The chain's CDR3 is CASSKTPGTGCGIQYF. CDR3 coding DNA: TGTGCCAGCAGCAAAACCCCCGGGACAGGGTGCGGCATTCAGTACTTC.

The rearrangement uses TRBV18 and TRBJ1-1; D might be TRBD1 (5 bases). Trimming removed 2 bases at V and 3 bases at J, with 13 bases between. The CDR3 runs 15 residues. Germline V gives CDR1 KGHSH, CDR2 LQKENI. The CDR3 spells CASSPLGGGDTEAFF. The CDR3 coding sequence is TGTGCCAGCTCACCATTGGGGGGTGGAGACACTGAAGCTTTCTTT.

The J gene is TRBJ2-1, the V gene TRBV6-1, with D possibly TRBD1 on 5 matching bases. The V and J ends lost 3 bases and 7 bases respectively, with 10 bases between them. This CDR3 contains 13 residues. Germline V gene lookup returns CDR1 MNHNS and CDR2 SASEGT. The CDR3 nucleotides are TGTGCCAGCAGTGATATCAGGGTAAATGAGCAGTTCTTC. As protein: CASSDIRVNEQFF.

The chain links TRBV27 to TRBJ1-5; 7 bases line up with TRBD1. This CDR3 has 16 residues. Trimming took 3 bases from V and 3 from J; bases not matched to a gene: 8. The germline V gene has CDR1 MNHEY and CDR2 SMNVEV (reference sequence). This chain's CDR3 is CASSFLSGQPNQPQHF. CDR3 nucleotide sequence: TGTGCCAGCAGTTTTTTGTCGGGACAGCCCAATCAGCCCCAGCATTTT.

J is TRBJ1-2 and V is TRBV11-2; TRBD1 might be the D (5 bases). Germline CDR1 SGHAT, CDR2 FQNNGV. The V gene lost 1 base and the J gene lost 3 bases, with 12 bases spanning the gap. The CDR3 has 15 amino acids. CDR3 sequence reads: CASSLASGIDYGYTF. The CDR3 region has the DNA TGTGCCAGCAGCTTAGCGTCAGGGATTGACTATGGCTACACCTTC.

In DNA, the CDR3 is TGTGCCAGCAGCTTACAACTAGGTTGGAATGAGCAGTTCTTC. Residues: CASSLQLGWNEQFF. This sequence joins TRBV7-9 and TRBJ2-1; weak D call: TRBD2 (5 bases). The CDR3 is 14 amino acids. The germline V gene has CDR1 SEHNR and CDR2 FQNEAQ (reference sequence). Trimming stripped 2 bases from V and 7 bases from J, with 12 bases between.

This clone appeared a single time. This chain joins TRBV30 and TRBJ2-5; 10 bases match TRBD2. Trimming at V came to 3 bases and at J to 5 bases, leaving 6 bases not matched to a gene. This CDR3 spans 14 amino acids. CDR1 is GTSNPN, CDR2 SVGIG, per germline (reference sequence). The CDR3 DNA sequence: TGTGCCTGGAGGAGCGGGGGGGCCCAGGAGACCCAGTACTTC. Amino acids: CAWRSGGAQETQYF.

CDR3 sequence (DNA): TGTGCCAGCAGTTTCAGGGGGCGCAATAACGAGCAGTACTTC. Amino acids: CASSFRGRNNEQYF. The J gene is TRBJ2-7, the V gene TRBV28; the match to TRBD1 covers 8 bases. Per germline, CDR1 MDHEN and CDR2 SYDVKM. V shed 3 bases, J shed 5 bases, and the junction held 6 bases outside the gene matches. CDR3 length: 14 amino acids. Complete variable domain (other parts from reference TRBV28 and TRBJ2-7): DVKVTQSSRYLVKRTGEKVFLECVQDMDHENMFWYRQDPGLGLRLIYFSYDVKMKEKGDIPEGYSVSREKKERFSLILESASTNQTSMYLCASSFRGRNNEQYFGPGTRLTVT.

The chain couples TRBV6-1 to TRBJ2-3, with 9 bases lining up with TRBD1. Trimming at V came to 3 bases and at J to 7 bases, leaving 2 bases not matched to a gene. From germline, CDR1 is MNHNS and CDR2 SASEGT. The CDR3 extends over 13 amino acids. The CDR3 sequence: CASSEGQGNTQYF. DNA of the CDR3: TGTGCCAGCAGTGAGGGACAGGGAAATACGCAGTATTTT.

This chain uses TRBV30 with TRBJ2-5, with TRBD2 identical over 11 bases. CDR3 length equals 18 residues. Losses at the gene ends were 1 base for V and 5 bases for J; bases not matched to a gene: 15. From germline, CDR1 is GTSNPN and CDR2 SVGIG (reference sequence). The chain's CDR3 is CAWSEVASGRLGRETQYF. The CDR3 DNA follows: TGTGCCTGGAGTGAGGTTGCTAGCGGGAGGTTGGGCCGGGAGACCCAGTACTTC.